A selection of T cell receptor beta chains follows, all from one sample in a study of CD8 T cells in ankylosing spondylitis. Via MiXCR, TCRdb re-called the 5' RACE reads, giving one row per CDR3 protein. The top ten clones hold roughly 0.99% of a sample with approximately 340,000 distinct CDR3 sequences, roughly 14% of them seen once. Sequenced sample: blood, either unsorted or a sorted T cell fraction (not recorded which). These receptors came from a male donor with ankylosing spondylitis or in good health (not recorded which). CDR3s include the opening cysteine and the closing phenylalanine or tryptophan. Fields, in order: J gene, CDR3 length, V gene, clone size, D gene, CDR3 protein, CDR3 DNA. The D gene is left open where the match is weak. Rows give clone size only sometimes, using once, few, many, or a class for an expanded clone.

j_gene: TRBJ1-4; len: 16; v_gene: TRBV19; abundance: few; d_gene: TRBD1; CDR3aa: CASSLSDRALGEKLFF; CDR3nt: TGTGCCAGTAGTCTAAGCGACAGGGCCTTGGGTGAAAAACTGTTTTTT
j_gene: TRBJ2-7; len: 11; v_gene: TRBV12-3/TRBV12-4; abundance: many; d_gene: .; CDR3aa: CASSPGYEQYF; CDR3nt: TGTGCCAGCAGCCCTGGGTACGAGCAGTACTTC
j_gene: TRBJ2-5; len: 18; v_gene: TRBV29-1; abundance: few; d_gene: TRBD2; CDR3aa: CSAGPGGAGVLKGETQYF; CDR3nt: TGCAGCGCTGGCCCGGGAGGGGCCGGTGTCCTAAAGGGAGAGACCCAGTACTTC
j_gene: TRBJ2-7; len: 14; v_gene: TRBV15; abundance: few; d_gene: TRBD1; CDR3aa: CATSTGGSTYEQYF; CDR3nt: TGTGCCACCAGCACAGGGGGTTCCACCTACGAGCAGTACTTC
j_gene: TRBJ2-2; len: 15; v_gene: TRBV5-1; abundance: few; d_gene: .; CDR3aa: CASSSEGESTGELFF; CDR3nt: TGCGCCAGCAGTTCTGAAGGGGAGTCTACCGGGGAGCTGTTTTTT
j_gene: TRBJ2-1; len: 17; v_gene: TRBV5-1; abundance: .; d_gene: TRBD2; CDR3aa: CASSLRQGLAGDLGQFF; CDR3nt: TGCGCCAGCAGCTTACGACAAGGACTAGCGGGAGACCTGGGGCAGTTCTTC
j_gene: TRBJ2-3; len: 14; v_gene: TRBV6-1; abundance: .; d_gene: .; CDR3aa: CATGPGLPTDTQYF; CDR3nt: TGTGCCACCGGTCCGGGACTCCCCACAGATACGCAGTATTTT
j_gene: TRBJ2-2; len: 15; v_gene: TRBV29-1; abundance: few; d_gene: TRBD2; CDR3aa: CSVASGRGYTGELFF; CDR3nt: TGCAGCGTGGCTAGCGGGAGAGGGTATACCGGGGAGCTGTTTTTT
j_gene: TRBJ1-2; len: 15; v_gene: TRBV4-2; abundance: .; d_gene: TRBD1; CDR3aa: CASSPQDRDNYGYTF; CDR3nt: TGTGCCAGCAGCCCACAAGACAGGGACAACTATGGCTACACCTTC
j_gene: TRBJ2-3; len: 15; v_gene: TRBV7-9; abundance: .; d_gene: .; CDR3aa: CASSVGGTGTDTQYF; CDR3nt: TGTGCCAGCAGCGTTGGTGGAACAGGCACAGATACGCAGTATTTT
j_gene: TRBJ2-5; len: 13; v_gene: TRBV2; abundance: few; d_gene: .; CDR3aa: CAGGPAYRGTQYF; CDR3nt: TGTGCCGGGGGGCCGGCCTACCGAGGGACCCAGTACTTC
j_gene: TRBJ2-7; len: 16; v_gene: TRBV4-2; abundance: .; d_gene: TRBD2; CDR3aa: CASSQVGTSGAYEQYF; CDR3nt: TGTGCCAGCAGCCAAGTCGGGACTAGCGGGGCCTACGAGCAGTACTTC
j_gene: TRBJ1-2; len: 13; v_gene: TRBV12-3/TRBV12-4; abundance: many; d_gene: .; CDR3aa: CASSLGSNYGYTF; CDR3nt: TGTGCCAGCAGTTTAGGCTCGAACTATGGCTACACCTTC
j_gene: TRBJ2-5; len: 12; v_gene: TRBV20-1; abundance: .; d_gene: .; CDR3aa: CSVLGIPETQYF; CDR3nt: TGCAGTGTGCTAGGGATCCCAGAGACCCAGTACTTC
j_gene: TRBJ2-5; len: 14; v_gene: TRBV18; abundance: .; d_gene: .; CDR3aa: CASSRGTSQETQYF; CDR3nt: TGTGCCAGCTCCCGAGGGACATCCCAAGAGACCCAGTACTTC
j_gene: TRBJ2-2; len: 15; v_gene: TRBV7-9; abundance: few; d_gene: TRBD1; CDR3aa: CASSLGQGKAGELFF; CDR3nt: TGTGCCAGCAGCTTAGGACAGGGGAAGGCCGGGGAGCTGTTTTTT
j_gene: TRBJ2-1; len: 13; v_gene: TRBV20-1; abundance: many; d_gene: .; CDR3aa: CSARDFRTGEQFF; CDR3nt: TGCAGTGCTAGAGATTTCCGTACAGGGGAGCAGTTCTTC
j_gene: TRBJ2-3; len: 15; v_gene: TRBV3-1; abundance: .; d_gene: .; CDR3aa: CASSPGLPGADTQYF; CDR3nt: TGTGCCAGCAGCCCGGGACTCCCAGGGGCAGATACGCAGTATTTT
j_gene: TRBJ1-4; len: 15; v_gene: TRBV20-1; abundance: few; d_gene: .; CDR3aa: CSARGGGRTNEKLFF; CDR3nt: TGCAGTGCTAGAGGGGGGGGCAGGACTAATGAAAAACTGTTTTTT
j_gene: TRBJ2-3; len: 15; v_gene: TRBV7-2; abundance: few; d_gene: TRBD2; CDR3aa: CASSPSGLATDTQYF; CDR3nt: TGTGCCAGCAGCCCAAGCGGACTAGCAACAGATACGCAGTATTTT
j_gene: TRBJ2-2; len: 14; v_gene: TRBV7-2; abundance: .; d_gene: .; CDR3aa: CASSSNRVTGELFF; CDR3nt: TGTGCCAGCAGCTCCAACAGGGTTACCGGGGAGCTGTTTTTT
j_gene: TRBJ2-7; len: 14; v_gene: TRBV5-1; abundance: few; d_gene: .; CDR3aa: CASSRTVDSYEQYF; CDR3nt: TGCGCCAGCAGTCGGACCGTTGATTCCTACGAGCAGTACTTC
j_gene: TRBJ1-1; len: 12; v_gene: TRBV3-1; abundance: many; d_gene: .; CDR3aa: CASSQPNTEAFF; CDR3nt: TGTGCCAGCAGCCAACCCAACACTGAAGCTTTCTTT
j_gene: TRBJ1-6; len: 15; v_gene: TRBV20-1; abundance: many; d_gene: .; CDR3aa: CSARRGDAVNSPLHF; CDR3nt: TGCAGTGCTAGACGAGGGGACGCCGTTAATTCACCCCTCCACTTT
j_gene: TRBJ2-1; len: 15; v_gene: TRBV7-9; abundance: few; d_gene: .; CDR3aa: CASSLGVAEYNEQFF; CDR3nt: TGTGCCAGCAGCTTAGGAGTAGCGGAGTACAATGAGCAGTTCTTC
j_gene: TRBJ1-2; len: 13; v_gene: TRBV12-3/TRBV12-4; abundance: many; d_gene: .; CDR3aa: CASSYGTKQGYTF; CDR3nt: TGTGCCAGCAGTTACGGGACTAAGCAAGGCTACACCTTC
j_gene: TRBJ1-5; len: 16; v_gene: TRBV10-3; abundance: many; d_gene: TRBD1; CDR3aa: CAISEFNDRGNQPQHF; CDR3nt: TGTGCCATCAGTGAGTTCAACGACAGGGGCAATCAGCCCCAGCATTTT
j_gene: TRBJ2-1; len: 15; v_gene: TRBV14; abundance: few; d_gene: TRBD2; CDR3aa: CASSQAGGTYNEQFF; CDR3nt: TGTGCCAGCAGCCAGGCGGGAGGGACCTACAATGAGCAGTTCTTC
j_gene: TRBJ2-3; len: 8; v_gene: TRBV29-1; abundance: few; d_gene: .; CDR3aa: CSSDTQYF; CDR3nt: TGCAGCTCTGATACGCAGTATTTT
j_gene: TRBJ2-5; len: 17; v_gene: TRBV3-1; abundance: .; d_gene: TRBD2; CDR3aa: CASSHSGLAGGLETQYF; CDR3nt: TGTGCCAGCAGCCACTCGGGACTAGCGGGAGGTTTGGAGACCCAGTACTTC
j_gene: TRBJ1-2; len: 12; v_gene: TRBV12-3/TRBV12-4; abundance: many; d_gene: .; CDR3aa: CASSQTIYGYTF; CDR3nt: TGTGCCAGCAGCCAAACGATCTATGGCTACACCTTC
j_gene: TRBJ2-3; len: 17; v_gene: TRBV5-6; abundance: few; d_gene: TRBD2; CDR3aa: CASSSTSGLAAVDTQYF; CDR3nt: TGTGCCAGCAGCTCCACTTCGGGACTAGCGGCGGTAGATACGCAGTATTTT
j_gene: TRBJ2-3; len: 15; v_gene: TRBV7-8; abundance: .; d_gene: .; CDR3aa: CASSQNSGSTDTQYF; CDR3nt: TGTGCCAGCAGCCAAAATAGCGGAAGCACAGATACGCAGTATTTT
j_gene: TRBJ2-1; len: 15; v_gene: TRBV5-1; abundance: few; d_gene: TRBD2; CDR3aa: CASRASGNSYNEQFF; CDR3nt: TGCGCCAGCAGGGCTAGCGGGAATTCCTACAATGAGCAGTTCTTC
j_gene: TRBJ2-5; len: 15; v_gene: TRBV14; abundance: .; d_gene: .; CDR3aa: CASSQVGLGQRTQYF; CDR3nt: TGTGCCAGCAGCCAAGTTGGGCTGGGCCAACGGACCCAGTACTTC
j_gene: TRBJ2-4; len: 14; v_gene: TRBV15; abundance: few; d_gene: TRBD1; CDR3aa: CATSRQGAGSIQYF; CDR3nt: TGTGCCACCAGCAGACAGGGGGCTGGAAGCATTCAGTACTTC
j_gene: TRBJ2-3; len: 14; v_gene: TRBV15; abundance: .; d_gene: TRBD2; CDR3aa: CATRGRGSKDTQYF; CDR3nt: TGTGCCACCCGGGGACGCGGGAGTAAAGATACGCAGTATTTT
j_gene: TRBJ1-1; len: 15; v_gene: TRBV6-1; abundance: few; d_gene: .; CDR3aa: CASSDRTVLNTEAFF; CDR3nt: TGTGCCAGCAGTGACCGAACAGTGTTGAACACTGAAGCTTTCTTT
j_gene: TRBJ2-5; len: 14; v_gene: TRBV5-1; abundance: .; d_gene: .; CDR3aa: CASSLDQLGGTQYF; CDR3nt: TGCGCCAGCAGCTTGGACCAGCTTGGGGGGACCCAGTACTTC
j_gene: TRBJ2-2; len: 15; v_gene: TRBV20-1; abundance: many; d_gene: TRBD1; CDR3aa: CSARALTGVTGELFF; CDR3nt: TGCAGTGCTAGAGCTCTCACAGGGGTAACCGGGGAGCTGTTTTTT
j_gene: TRBJ2-1; len: 15; v_gene: TRBV5-1; abundance: few; d_gene: .; CDR3aa: CASSPDSSPGNEQFF; CDR3nt: TGCGCCAGCAGCCCAGACAGTTCCCCGGGAAATGAGCAGTTCTTC
j_gene: TRBJ1-1; len: 16; v_gene: TRBV5-1; abundance: many; d_gene: TRBD1; CDR3aa: CASSLERTGGGTEAFF; CDR3nt: TGCGCCAGCAGCTTGGAGCGAACAGGGGGAGGGACTGAAGCTTTCTTT
j_gene: TRBJ2-1; len: 15; v_gene: TRBV7-2; abundance: few; d_gene: TRBD1; CDR3aa: CASRPGGTGLGEQFF; CDR3nt: TGTGCCAGCAGACCCGGAGGGACAGGGCTAGGTGAGCAGTTCTTC